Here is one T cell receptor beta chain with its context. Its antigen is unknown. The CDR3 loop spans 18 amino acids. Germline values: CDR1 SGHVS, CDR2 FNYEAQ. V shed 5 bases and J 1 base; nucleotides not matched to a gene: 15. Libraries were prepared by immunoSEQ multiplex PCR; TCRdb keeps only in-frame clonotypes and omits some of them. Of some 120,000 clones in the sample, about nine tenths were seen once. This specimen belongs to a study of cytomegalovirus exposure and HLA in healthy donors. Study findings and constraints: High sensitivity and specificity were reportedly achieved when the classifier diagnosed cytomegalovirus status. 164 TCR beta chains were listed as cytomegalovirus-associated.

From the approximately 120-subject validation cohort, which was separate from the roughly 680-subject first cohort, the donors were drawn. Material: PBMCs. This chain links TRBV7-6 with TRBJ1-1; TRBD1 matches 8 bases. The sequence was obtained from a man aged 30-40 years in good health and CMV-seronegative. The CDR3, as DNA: TGTGCCAGCAGCCCCTCTCCCCGGGACAGGAATGAGAACACTGAAGCTTTCTTT. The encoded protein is CASSPSPRDRNENTEAFF.